This is a list of T cell receptor beta chains from one sample in a study of CD8+ T cells in alopecia areata. The data were produced by immunoSEQ multiplex PCR, yet TCRdb's version contains in-frame clones alone and is incomplete. The table includes 100,000 to 120,000 clones, 50% to 60% detected once. The source material was NKG2D-low CD8+ T cells sorted from blood. These receptors came from a human donor with alopecia areata. Each CDR3 is given with its conserved first and last residue. Expanded clones get a size class; other rows say once, few or many, or leave the size out.

clone_size j_call v_call cdr3_aa
NA TRBJ1-1 TRBV27 CASSWGAYTEAFF
NA TRBJ2-5 TRBV6-5 CASSYKAGGETQYF
few TRBJ2-7 TRBV6-6 CAIRGGPYEQYF
few TRBJ2-3 TRBV6-5 CASRAGFTDTQYF
few TRBJ2-4 TRBV6-5 CASSPSTENIQYF
NA TRBJ2-3 TRBV27 CASSSGQDTDTQYF
NA TRBJ1-2 TRBV27 CASSRGTGIGYTF
NA TRBJ2-7 TRBV27 CASSLMLGAYEQYF
NA TRBJ2-1 TRBV14 CASSPREGASYNEQFF
NA TRBJ2-7 TRBV5-4 CASSSTSGRAPWWEQYF
NA TRBJ1-1 TRBV7-8 CASNIGTLNTEAFF
few TRBJ2-5 TRBV7-7 CAIRTGETQYF
NA TRBJ2-7 TRBV30 CAWTPGTGVNEQYF
NA TRBJ2-1 TRBV10-3 CAITTRRSNEQFF
NA TRBJ2-1 TRBV27 CASSFGTYNEQFF
NA TRBJ2-3 TRBV13 CASSLAVGSLDTQYF
few TRBJ2-1 TRBV6-5 CASSVGTEQFF
few TRBJ2-2 TRBV19 CASKDTGELFF
NA TRBJ1-1 TRBV28 CASSFLTGSRNTEAFF
NA NA TRBV30 CAWSYRGRGSSQPQYF
few TRBJ1-1 TRBV4-1 CASSPLPGQGNAEAFF
NA TRBJ2-7 TRBV29-1 CSVVGQGYEQYF
NA TRBJ2-6 TRBV7-9 CASRQGSGANVLTF
NA TRBJ1-2 TRBV27 CASSLSETGSLLGYTF
NA TRBJ2-1 TRBV19 CASTLRGGGYNEQFF
NA TRBJ2-7 TRBV2 CASARAPGHEQYF
NA TRBJ1-2 TRBV28 CASSPGQIQYGYTF
few TRBJ2-1 TRBV7-2 CASSLTGSSYNEQFF
NA TRBJ2-2 TRBV13 CASSLEDTGELFF
NA TRBJ2-7 TRBV28 CASTEQGLTYEQYF
NA TRBJ2-7 TRBV7-3 CASSLTHDGTYEQYF
NA TRBJ1-1 TRBV6-5 CASSCWGCTEAFF
NA TRBJ1-2 TRBV11-2 CASSLPATNYGYTF
NA TRBJ2-2 TRBV27 CASSLSWGNTGELFF
once TRBJ2-1 TRBV27 CASSPPLVSSYNEQFF
few TRBJ2-2 TRBV5-1 CASSPSGAGELFF
NA TRBJ2-7 TRBV5-6 CASSSLFLDSLGYEQYF
NA TRBJ1-1 TRBV19 CASNRGNTEAFF
few TRBJ2-1 TRBV7-9 CASRPHPLAGVGGNEQFF
few TRBJ1-2 TRBV7-2 CASSSSQGSYGYTF
few TRBJ1-1 TRBV29-1 CSVTIQGLYTEAFF
NA TRBJ2-1 TRBV2 CASSEGRVNNEQFF
NA TRBJ2-3 TRBV28 CASSSMGADTQYF
NA TRBJ2-7 TRBV11-2 CASSLSQDSGAYEQYF
NA TRBJ2-1 TRBV4-1 CASSQEREQFF
NA TRBJ1-2 TRBV28 CASSPRSGGSYYYGYTF
NA TRBJ2-3 TRBV7-3 CASRPGGTGGTDTQYF
NA TRBJ2-5 TRBV5-1 CASSLGRAPQETQYF
NA TRBJ1-4 TRBV29-1 CSVAYRVDEKLFF
once TRBJ1-1 TRBV29-1 CSVGSGGGNEAFF
NA TRBJ2-7 TRBV4-1 CASSQEGLAFYEQYF
NA TRBJ2-7 TRBV27 CASSVLGVEQYF
NA TRBJ1-2 TRBV27 CASSPTQTGPNYGYTF
NA TRBJ2-3 TRBV9 CASSVSRDRSTDTQYF
NA TRBJ1-2 TRBV5-6 CASRGGTGGARDYGYTF
NA TRBJ2-7 TRBV9 CASSVAKRGGSYEQYF
NA TRBJ2-1 TRBV7-2 CASSPSGNEQFF
few TRBJ1-1 TRBV29-1 CSVEGLGDTEAFF